The clone carrying this T cell receptor beta chain showed up just once. Its target is not known. The record originates from a study of blood T cells in healthy people across ages. Findings and caveats of the study: The study found more naive CD4+ cells and higher diversity in long-lived than aged donors. Diversity of TCR beta correlated strongly with naive T cell percentage. PBMCs went unsorted, and a conclusive naive versus antigen-experienced comparison was therefore prevented.

A sample-barcoded 5' primer and a J-beta primer mix were used in a second PCR of about 6 to 11 cycles. TCRdb reprocessed the 5' RACE reads with MiXCR, giving one entry per CDR3 protein. The data show about 730,000 distinct CDR3 sequences, around 46% seen once. Germline V gives CDR1 MNHEY, CDR2 SMNVEV (reference sequence). The CDR3 covers 18 residues. The individuals who served as donors were healthy Caucasians living in Russia, aged roughly 6 to 90. Material: blood. The TCR was taken from an older woman in good health. The chain joins TRBV27 to TRBJ2-1; either TRBD1 or TRBD2 may fit D (5 bases each). The better agreement between TRBJ2-7 and the DNA end casts doubt on the J call. For the CDR3, the DNA is TGTGCCAGCAAAGGTGGGGCTTCTGAGAGGGAGTCCTACAATGAGCAGTACTTC. Translation: CASKGGASERESYNEQYF.